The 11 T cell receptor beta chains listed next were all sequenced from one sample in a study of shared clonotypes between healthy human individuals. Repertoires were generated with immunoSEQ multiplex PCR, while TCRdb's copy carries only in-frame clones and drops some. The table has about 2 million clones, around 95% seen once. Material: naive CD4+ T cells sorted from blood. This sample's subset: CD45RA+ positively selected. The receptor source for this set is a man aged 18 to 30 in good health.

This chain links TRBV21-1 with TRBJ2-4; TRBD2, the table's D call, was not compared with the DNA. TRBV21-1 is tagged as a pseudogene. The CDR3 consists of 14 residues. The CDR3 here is CASSNPRAKNIQYF. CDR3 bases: TGTGCCAGCAGCAATCCCCGAGCCAAAAACATTCAGTACTTC.

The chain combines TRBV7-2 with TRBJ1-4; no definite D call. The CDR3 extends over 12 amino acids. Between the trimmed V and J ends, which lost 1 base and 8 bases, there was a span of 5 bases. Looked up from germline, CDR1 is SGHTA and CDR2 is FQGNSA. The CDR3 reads CASSLVTEKLFF. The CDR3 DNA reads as TGTGCCAGCAGCTTAGTAACGGAAAAACTGTTTTTT.

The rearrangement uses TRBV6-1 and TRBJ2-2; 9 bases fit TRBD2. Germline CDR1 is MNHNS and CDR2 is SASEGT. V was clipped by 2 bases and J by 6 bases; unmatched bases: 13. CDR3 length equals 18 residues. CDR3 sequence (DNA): TGTGCCAGCAGTGAAAAGAGAACGGGAGCGGGAGGTGCCGGGGAGCTGTTTTTT. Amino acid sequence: CASSEKRTGAGGAGELFF.

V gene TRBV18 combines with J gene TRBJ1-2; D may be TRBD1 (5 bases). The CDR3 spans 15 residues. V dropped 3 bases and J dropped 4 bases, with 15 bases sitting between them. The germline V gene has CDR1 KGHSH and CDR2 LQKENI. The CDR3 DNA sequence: TGTGCCAGCTCACCCCCTGAAGGGACTCCCTATGGCTACACCTTC. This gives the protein CASSPPEGTPYGYTF. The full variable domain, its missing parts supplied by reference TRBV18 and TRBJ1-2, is NAGVMQNPRHLVRRRGQEARLRCSPMKGHSHVYWYRQLPEEGLKFMVYLQKENIIDESGMPKERFSAEFPKEGPSILRIQQVVRGDSAAYFCASSPPEGTPYGYTFGSGTRLTVV.

The CDR3 protein is CASSLLRQGTSEQYF. Here the CDR3 DNA reads TGTGCCAGCAGTTTATTACGGCAGGGCACAAGCGAGCAGTACTTC. This chain uses TRBV27 with TRBJ2-7, with D possibly TRBD1 on 5 matching bases. Germline values: CDR1 MNHEY, CDR2 SMNVEV (reference sequence). Trimming pared 1 base from V and 6 bases from J, leaving 16 bases between. CDR3 size: 15 residues.

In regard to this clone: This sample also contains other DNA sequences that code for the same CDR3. DNA of the CDR3: TGCAGCGTAGACAGGGGCCACACCGGGGAGCTGTTTTTT. Protein sequence: CSVDRGHTGELFF. This chain uses TRBV29-1 with TRBJ2-2, with 8 bases fitting TRBD1. Germline V gene data show CDR1 as SQVTM and CDR2 as ANQGSEA. V lost 6 bases, J lost 3 bases, and 3 bases stayed unmatched. There are 13 residues in the CDR3.

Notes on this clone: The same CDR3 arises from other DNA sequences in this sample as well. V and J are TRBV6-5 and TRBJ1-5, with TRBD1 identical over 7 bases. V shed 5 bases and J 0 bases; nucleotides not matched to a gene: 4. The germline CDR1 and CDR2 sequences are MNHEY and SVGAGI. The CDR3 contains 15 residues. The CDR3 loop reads CASSRQGHSNQPQHF. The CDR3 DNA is TGTGCCAGCAGTAGACAGGGTCATAGCAATCAGCCCCAGCATTTT.

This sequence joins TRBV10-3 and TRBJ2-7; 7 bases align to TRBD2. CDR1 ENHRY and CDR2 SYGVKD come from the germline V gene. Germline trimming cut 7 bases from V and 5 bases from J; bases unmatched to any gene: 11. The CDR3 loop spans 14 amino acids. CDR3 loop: CAIMVGGPYHEQYF. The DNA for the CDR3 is TGTGCCATCATGGTGGGAGGGCCGTACCACGAGCAGTACTTC.

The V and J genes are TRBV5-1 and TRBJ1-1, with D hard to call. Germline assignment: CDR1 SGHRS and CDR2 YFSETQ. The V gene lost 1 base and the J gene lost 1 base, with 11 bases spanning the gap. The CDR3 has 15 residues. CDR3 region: CASSLLTPGNTEAFF. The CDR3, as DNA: TGCGCCAGCAGCTTGCTGACGCCGGGGAACACTGAAGCTTTCTTT.

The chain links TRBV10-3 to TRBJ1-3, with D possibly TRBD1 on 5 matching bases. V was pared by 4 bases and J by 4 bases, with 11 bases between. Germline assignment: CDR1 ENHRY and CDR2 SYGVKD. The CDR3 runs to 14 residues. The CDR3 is CAISGGSGGNTIYF. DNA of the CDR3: TGTGCCATCAGTGGGGGCTCGGGCGGAAACACCATATATTTT.

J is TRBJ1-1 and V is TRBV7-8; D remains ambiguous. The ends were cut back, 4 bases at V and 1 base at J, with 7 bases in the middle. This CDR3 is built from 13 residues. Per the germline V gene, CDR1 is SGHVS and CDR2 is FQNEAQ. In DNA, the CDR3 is TGTGCCAGCAGCTCCCAAACGAACACTGAAGCTTTCTTT. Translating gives CASSSQTNTEAFF.